This TCR beta chain was documented in a study of neoadjuvant anti-PD-1 for oral cavity cancer. Study context: Nivolumab at 3 mg/kg was mostly given biweekly, three to four doses, pre-surgery. Patients without progression got a fourth dose around day 43.

Two replicates per tumor sample, mostly from roughly 4.8 ug of genomic DNA. Sequenced by immunoSEQ multiplex PCR; TCRdb stores in-frame clones only, minus some. The sample includes 9,500 to 12,000 clones, around 50% of them seen just once. This clone was detected a few times. Patients had HPV-negative, locally advanced oral cavity squamous cell carcinoma. CDR3 length: 16 amino acids. Trimming left V 6 bases short and J 3 bases short, with 18 bases between. Germline CDR1 is SNHLY and CDR2 is FYNNEI. This TCR derives from a person aged 35-80 years with oral cavity squamous cell carcinoma. The rearrangement uses TRBV2 and TRBJ2-1; either TRBD1 or TRBD2 may fit D (6 bases each). The source material was tumor tissue, sampled before nivolumab (anti-PD-1) treatment. The CDR3 DNA follows: TGTGCCAGCAGGGAGGGGGGAGGAAGCCGCTACAATGAGCAGTTCTTC. As protein: CASREGGGSRYNEQFF.